This note documents a single TCR beta chain sequence. What it binds is unknown. From the multiplex PCR reads, TCRdb called clonotypes with MiXCR, one entry per CDR3 protein. The sample holds around 230,000 distinct CDR3 sequences, under 35% seen once. The data belong to a study of breast tumors, draining lymph nodes, adjacent tissues. Study-wide findings and caveats: Tumor T cell lymph node origin was a supported hypothesis, not proven. Luminal-like breast cancer showed significantly higher tumor–nontumor repertoire similarity than basal-like. Tumors had less TCR diversity than lymph nodes, more than nontumor tissue.

Breast cancer patients provided tissue from their axillary draining lymph nodes. The V gene end was trimmed by 5 bases and the J gene end by 2 bases; junction bases not matched to a gene: 0. Germline V gives CDR1 LNHDA, CDR2 SQIVND (reference sequence). CDR3 length: 13 amino acids. V gene TRBV19 combines with J gene TRBJ2-3, with 8 bases aligning to TRBD2. The origin of this receptor is a female donor with breast cancer. Some clones in this sample may be carry-over from other donors' samples. Sequencing was done on a sample of axillary lymph node tissue. CDR3 loop: CASSGLATDTQYF. The CDR3 DNA is TGTGCCAGTAGTGGACTAGCCACAGATACGCAGTATTTT.